Listed below are T cell receptor beta chains from one sample, sequenced in a study of cytomegalovirus exposure and HLA in healthy donors. TCRdb's table, derived via immunoSEQ multiplex PCR, lists solely in-frame clones and lacks some. The sample carries roughly 100,000 clones, about four fifths recorded once. Sequenced sample: PBMCs. All receptors come from a man aged 25-40 years in good health and CMV-seronegative. Both conserved end residues are part of each CDR3. A D gene is named only where the DNA matches it firmly. Clone size, where shown, is once, few, many, or a class for clones that have expanded.

>14|few|NA|TRBV4-1|TRBJ1-2
TGCGCCAGCAGCCAAGCTTCAGCTAACTATGGCTACACCTTC
CASSQASANYGYTF
>20|once|NA|TRBV21-1|TRBJ2-2
TGTGCCAGCAGCCCGCGGGACAGGGGGTCCGGAGCGGCTAACACCGGGGAGCTGTTTTTT
CASSPRDRGSGAANTGELFF
>16|NA|NA|TRBV19|TRBJ2-3
TGTGCCAGTACCATAGCTAGGAGAGGGTCCGGAGATACGCAGTATTTT
CASTIARRGSGDTQYF
>15|once|NA|TRBV7-8|TRBJ1-4
TGTGCCAGCAGCACCAGGGTCGCAACTAATGAAAAACTGTTTTTT
CASSTRVATNEKLFF
>16|NA|TRBD1|TRBV28|TRBJ2-5
TGTGCCAGCAGTTTCTACCGGGACAGTTTAAAAGAGACCCAGTACTTC
CASSFYRDSLKETQYF
>13|NA|TRBD2|TRBV28|TRBJ2-7
TGTGCCAGCACCCGACTAGCGGCCTACGAGCAGTACTTC
CASTRLAAYEQYF
>14|NA|TRBD1|TRBV27|TRBJ2-7
TGTGCCAGCAGCGGACAGGGGGGCTCCTACGAGCAGTACTTC
CASSGQGGSYEQYF
>16|NA|TRBD1|TRBV28|TRBJ2-2
TGTGCCAGCAGTCCCGTCGGGACAGGGAAAACCGGGGAGCTGTTTTTT
CASSPVGTGKTGELFF
>16|few|TRBD1|TRBV5-1|TRBJ2-3
TGCGCCAGCAGCTTGGCCGACAGGGTGACGGCAGATACGCAGTATTTT
CASSLADRVTADTQYF
>15|NA|TRBD2|TRBV9|TRBJ2-1
TGTGCCAGCAGCGTAGAGGGCGGGAGAGACAATGAGCAGTTCTTC
CASSVEGGRDNEQFF
>12|NA|NA|TRBV5-6|TRBJ2-7
TGTGCCAGCAGGCGGAGCAGGGACGAGCAGTACTTC
CASRRSRDEQYF
>16|NA|TRBD1|TRBV18|TRBJ2-5
TGTGCCAGCTCACCGGGACAGGGGACTTTCCAAGAGACCCAGTACTTC
CASSPGQGTFQETQYF
>13|NA|TRBD1|TRBV19|TRBJ1-1
TGTGCCAGTAGTAGACAGGGGAACACTGAAGCTTTCTTT
CASSRQGNTEAFF
>20|NA|TRBD2|TRBV5-1|TRBJ2-3
TGCGCCAGCAGCACAAACTCCGGGACTAGAGGCGCCCGCGTCACAGATACGCAGTATTTT
CASSTNSGTRGARVTDTQYF
>12|NA|NA|TRBV6-6|TRBJ2-7
TGTGCCAGCTACGGCGGTCCCGACGAGCAGTACTTC
CASYGGPDEQYF
>15|once|TRBD2|TRBV2|TRBJ2-2
TGTGCCAGCGGGGGACTAGCGGGAGGCACCGGGGAGCTGTTTTTT
CASGGLAGGTGELFF
>16|few|NA|TRBV4-1|TRBJ1-4
TGCGCCAGCAGCCAAGAGTTACAGTTCCTAAATGAAAAACTGTTTTTT
CASSQELQFLNEKLFF
>16|NA|NA|TRBV5-4|TRBJ2-1
TGTGCCAGCAGCCCCCCCTCCGGGAGTGTCTACAATGAGCAGTTCTTC
CASSPPSGSVYNEQFF
>14|once|TRBD1|TRBV7-8|TRBJ2-7
TGTGCCAGCAGCCCAAGACAGGGCTCCTACGAGCAGTACTTC
CASSPRQGSYEQYF
>14|once|NA|TRBV9|TRBJ2-1
TGTGCCAGCAGCGTAAGGGGGACACACGATGAGCAGTTCTTC
CASSVRGTHDEQFF
>13|few|NA|TRBV6-5|TRBJ2-7
TGTGCCAGCAGTCGGGAGAGATCCTACGAGCAGTACTTC
CASSRERSYEQYF
>19|few|TRBD1|TRBV7-7|TRBJ1-2
TGTGCCAGCAGCTGTGCTGGACAGGTCAGGACCCGTGGCTTTTATGGCTACACCTTC
CASSCAGQVRTRGFYGYTF
>15|NA|TRBD1|TRBV28|TRBJ2-5
TGTGCCAGCAGTCCACCCGGGACAGCGCAAGAGACCCAGTACTTC
CASSPPGTAQETQYF
>12|NA|NA|TRBV7-2|TRBJ2-5
TGTGCCAGCAGCTTAAGCAGGGCGACCCAGTACTTC
CASSLSRATQYF
>14|NA|NA|TRBV6-1|TRBJ1-1
TGTGCCAGCAGTTTGACTAAGGCGGACACTGAAGCTTTCTTT
CASSLTKADTEAFF
>16|NA|TRBD1|TRBV11-3|TRBJ1-1
TGTGCCAGCAGCTTTAAACAGGGGGCAACGAACACTGAAGCTTTCTTT
CASSFKQGATNTEAFF
>14|NA|TRBD1|TRBV28|TRBJ1-2
TGTGCCAGCAGTTCGGGACAGGGGGTAGGTGGCTACACCTTC
CASSSGQGVGGYTF
>17|NA|NA|TRBV7-9|TRBJ1-1
TGTGCCAGCAGCTTAGTGCAGGGCCTCCTTGTACCCACTGAAGCTTTCTTT
CASSLVQGLLVPTEAFF